The 31 T cell receptor beta chains listed next were all sequenced from one sample in a study of T cells expressing NK-cell markers. TCRdb re-called the 5' RACE reads and gives one entry per CDR3 protein, without DNA. This sample lists 400,000 to 550,000 distinct CDR3 sequences; its ten largest clones have under 7.5%. The sequencing sample was made of blood T cells: a sorted CD56 or NKG2C T cell subset, CD4+ or CD8+ T cells, or bulk PBMC T cells (not recorded which). Source of these receptors: a woman aged 18-70 years in good health.

The rearrangement links TRBV20-1 to TRBJ2-1; TCRdb indicates TRBD2, and absent DNA this call remains unverified. The CDR3 has 16 residues. Germline V CDR1 and CDR2: DFQATT, SNEGSKA (reference sequence). The CDR3 here is CSARPGTSGEYNEQFF.

The genes are TRBV27 and TRBJ2-2; TCRdb picks TRBD2, but there is no DNA to check that call. From germline, CDR1 is MNHEY and CDR2 SMNVEV (reference sequence). The CDR3 covers 17 residues. The CDR3 sequence is CASSQISGGARTGELFF.

V and J are TRBV5-1 and TRBJ1-1; TCRdb calls TRBD1, which cannot be checked without DNA. CDR1 and CDR2 from the germline V gene are SGHRS and YFSETQ. There are 13 residues in the CDR3. CDR3 residues: CASSPGPNTEAFF.

The rearrangement joins TRBV6-2 or TRBV6-3 to TRBJ2-2. Germline V CDR1 and CDR2: MNHEY, SVGEGT. This CDR3 has 14 residues. The CDR3 here is CASTIGPNTGELFF.

The J gene is TRBJ2-3, the V gene TRBV28; TCRdb's assignment of TRBD2 cannot be checked, as there is no DNA. Germline CDR1 is MDHEN and CDR2 is SYDVKM. The CDR3 is 14 residues long. The CDR3 protein is CASSRGGSTDTQYF.

The chain combines TRBV6-5 with TRBJ2-1; checking the TCRdb D call of TRBD1 is not possible without DNA. The germline V gene has CDR1 MNHEY and CDR2 SVGAGI. The CDR3 consists of 15 residues. The CDR3 loop reads CASSYSNRGRNEQFF.

V usage is TRBV7-9 and J usage is TRBJ2-1. This CDR3 spans 13 amino acids. From germline, CDR1 is SEHNR and CDR2 FQNEAQ (reference sequence). CDR3 residues: CASSLTGIHEQFF.

This chain joins TRBV20-1 and TRBJ2-1; TCRdb's D gene call, TRBD1, goes unchecked for lack of DNA. Germline-derived CDR1 and CDR2 are DFQATT and SNEGSKA (reference sequence). The CDR3 runs to 12 residues. The chain's CDR3 is CSVPGQGYEQFF.

The chain employs TRBV5-1 and TRBJ2-5. Germline V lookup: CDR1 SGHRS, CDR2 YFSETQ. The CDR3 is made up of 16 amino acids. CDR3 sequence: CASSSEARENRVAQYF.

The CDR3 spells CASSLTLITSGINEQFF. The chain combines TRBV7-9 with TRBJ2-1; checking the TCRdb D call of TRBD2 is not possible without DNA. The V gene's germline CDR1 is SEHNR and CDR2 FQNEAQ (reference sequence). The CDR3 has 17 residues.

This chain joins TRBV20-1 and TRBJ1-5. CDR3 length: 13 residues. Germline V CDR1 and CDR2: DFQATT, SNEGSKA (reference sequence). CDR3 sequence: CSANSQVNQPQHF.

The V and J genes are TRBV12-3 or TRBV12-4 and TRBJ1-1; TCRdb's D gene call, TRBD1, goes unchecked for lack of DNA. The CDR3 is 14 residues long. The chain's CDR3 is CASRQDRENTEAFF.

The chain uses TRBV3-1 and TRBJ2-3; TCRdb's D gene call, TRBD1, goes unchecked for lack of DNA. The CDR3 is 14 amino acids. Looked up from germline, CDR1 is LGHDT and CDR2 is YNNKEL (reference sequence). The CDR3 spells CASSPRDKTDTQYF.

The chain links TRBV7-2 to TRBJ2-1; TCRdb's D call of TRBD1 is untestable without DNA. CDR3 size: 14 residues. CDR1 is SGHTA, CDR2 FQGNSA, per germline. This chain's CDR3 is CASTGQVSYNEQFF.

This rearrangement joins TRBV7-2 to TRBJ2-7; lacking DNA, the TRBD1 call made by TCRdb goes unchecked. Germline CDR1 reads SGHTA; CDR2 reads FQGNSA. The CDR3 sequence is 15 residues long. The CDR3 reads CASSEMGGSSYEQYF.

The genes are TRBV5-1 and TRBJ2-1; TCRdb's assignment of TRBD2 cannot be checked, as there is no DNA. The CDR3 runs 16 residues. The V gene's germline CDR1 is SGHRS and CDR2 YFSETQ. This CDR3 reads CASSLLGAGGGNEQFF.

The chain couples TRBV7-8 to TRBJ2-5; TCRdb's assignment of TRBD1 cannot be checked, as there is no DNA. This CDR3 has 15 amino acids. The germline V gene encodes CDR1 SGHVS and CDR2 FQNEAQ. CDR3 amino acids: CASRRRREYQETQYF.

The CDR3 loop is CASSFGQGLNQPQHF. V and J are TRBV5-1 and TRBJ1-5; TCRdb's D call of TRBD1 is untestable without DNA. This CDR3 is 15 amino acids long. The germline V gene has CDR1 SGHRS and CDR2 YFSETQ.

The CDR3 spells CSARFGLAGGGEQYF. The chain recombines TRBV20-1 with TRBJ2-7; TCRdb lists TRBD2, though no DNA is available to test this call. Germline V gene sequence: CDR1 DFQATT, CDR2 SNEGSKA (reference sequence). The CDR3 loop spans 15 amino acids.

The rearrangement uses TRBV4-2 and TRBJ1-5; TCRdb's D call of TRBD1 is untestable without DNA. The CDR3 sequence is 16 residues long. Germline assignment: CDR1 LGHNA and CDR2 YNFKEQ. Here the CDR3 reads CASSQVPERFNQPQHF.

This chain connects TRBV7-2 to TRBJ1-3; no DNA is available, so the TRBD1 call from TCRdb remains unchecked. The CDR3 contains 14 residues. Germline V gene data show CDR1 as SGHTA and CDR2 as FQGNSA. This chain's CDR3 is CASSLARAGNTIYF.

V usage is TRBV29-1 and J usage is TRBJ2-3; TCRdb lists TRBD2, though no DNA is available to test this call. Germline CDR1 SQVTM, CDR2 ANQGSEA. The CDR3 is 14 residues long. Here the CDR3 reads CSVEPRGITDTQYF.

J is TRBJ2-1 and V is TRBV20-1; with no DNA, the TCRdb D assignment of TRBD2 cannot be verified. CDR1 and CDR2 (germline): DFQATT, SNEGSKA (reference sequence). The CDR3 totals 16 residues. CDR3 in amino acids: CSAKTSGGPTYNEQFF.

The chain carries TRBV28 and TRBJ2-5; TCRdb's D gene call, TRBD2, goes unchecked for lack of DNA. The CDR3 length is 14 residues. Germline V lookup: CDR1 MDHEN, CDR2 SYDVKM. The CDR3 protein is CASSPLVGQETQYF.

The chain employs TRBV5-4 and TRBJ2-1; with no DNA, the TCRdb D assignment of TRBD1 cannot be verified. Germline V gene lookup returns CDR1 SGHNT and CDR2 YYREEE (reference sequence). The CDR3 totals 15 residues. The CDR3 spells CASSSEPGPYNEQFF. Full variable domain (remainder filled in from reference TRBV5-4 and TRBJ2-1): ETGVTQSPTHLIKTRGQQVTLRCSSQSGHNTVSWYQQALGQGPQFIFQYYREEENGRGNFPPRFSGLQFPNYSSELNVNALELDDSALYLCASSSEPGPYNEQFFGPGTRLTVL.

The rearrangement uses TRBV20-1 and TRBJ2-5. The CDR3 consists of 13 residues. Germline CDR1 reads DFQATT; CDR2 reads SNEGSKA (reference sequence). The CDR3 reads CSAREYLQETQYF.

The chain uses TRBV5-1 and TRBJ1-4; without DNA, the TCRdb call of TRBD1 cannot be checked. Germline assignment: CDR1 SGHRS and CDR2 YFSETQ. CDR3 size: 14 residues. The CDR3 protein is CASSLSGANEKLFF.

The CDR3 spells CASTRRDPQTGELFF. The J gene is TRBJ2-2, the V gene TRBV6-1; TCRdb proposes TRBD1, but this gene call is untestable without DNA. Germline CDR1 is MNHNS and CDR2 is SASEGT. CDR3 size: 15 residues.

This sequence joins TRBV25-1 and TRBJ2-1; the TCRdb call, TRBD2, lacks DNA for checking. The V gene's germline CDR1 is MGHDK and CDR2 SYGVNS. This CDR3 has 13 amino acids. The CDR3 reads CASSLAPVGEQFF.

CDR3 sequence reads: CAISLTGDNSPLHF. The chain has TRBV10-3 and TRBJ1-6; TCRdb lists TRBD1, though no DNA is available to test this call. Germline CDR1 is ENHRY and CDR2 is SYGVKD. This CDR3 region has 14 residues.

This chain joins TRBV4-3 and TRBJ1-1; without DNA, the TCRdb call of TRBD1 cannot be checked. Germline CDR1 and CDR2: LGHNA and YSLEER. The CDR3 runs to 15 residues. Here the CDR3 reads CASSQDWGRRIEAFF.